These 3 T cell receptor beta chains were sequenced from one sample in a study of T cells in Graves' hyperthyroidism and ophthalmopathy. RNA transcripts yielded amplified TCR beta CDR3 regions. HTBI primers were the set used in a first-round RT-PCR of the TCR CDR3. TCRdb passed the multiplex PCR reads through MiXCR, listing each CDR3 protein once. The table has about 610,000 distinct CDR3 sequences, about 15% seen once. Input material: blood. These receptors were obtained from a woman aged 40-49 years with Graves' ophthalmopathy.

This clonotype was detected ten times or more. The chain links TRBV5-1 to TRBJ1-2; D perhaps matches TRBD1 (5 bases). Germline CDR1 SGHRS, CDR2 YFSETQ. The ends were cut back, 4 bases at V and 8 bases at J, with 18 bases in the middle. This CDR3 contains 14 residues. The CDR3 DNA sequence: TGCGCCAGCAGCCCATCCCCTGGGGGGGACGGCTACACCTTC. This sequence encodes CASSPSPGGDGYTF.

Only a few counts were recorded for this clonotype. The CDR3 region is CASSSRGQNYEQYF. CDR3 sequence (DNA): TGTGCCAGCAGCTCTAGGGGGCAAAACTACGAGCAGTACTTC. J is TRBJ2-7 and V is TRBV7-2, with 7 bases identical to TRBD1. Germline V gene sequence: CDR1 SGHTA, CDR2 FQGNSA. Unmatched junction bases numbered 6, after V lost 4 bases and J lost 3 bases. There are 14 residues in the CDR3.

The V and J genes are TRBV28 and TRBJ2-7; 9 bases fit TRBD1. V shed 7 bases and J 0 bases; nucleotides not matched to a gene: 22. Germline V gene lookup returns CDR1 MDHEN and CDR2 SYDVKM. The CDR3 has 20 amino acids. The CDR3 nucleotides read TGTGCCAGCATTCATACGGGGACAGGGAAGGGGAGGGGGGGCTCCTACGAGCAGTACTTC. This codes for CASIHTGTGKGRGGSYEQYF.